The next 31 T cell receptor beta chains were all read from a single sample in a study of beta chain features in type 1 diabetes. The antigens for these receptors are not known. Study-wide results and caveats: TCRB CDR3s were moderately but significantly shorter in Type 1 diabetes patients in all four CD4+ subsets.

Sequenced material consisted of expressed TCRB transcripts (all of the isolated RNA was reverse transcribed). Method: immunoSEQ multiplex PCR; TCRdb's copy keeps in-frame clones and lacks some. In the table there are 160,000 or so clones, roughly 9% of which are singletons. The sequenced material came from central memory CD4+ T cells from blood. The receptors derive from a woman aged 25 to 39 with type 1 diabetes.

This clone has just a few counts. In DNA form, the CDR3 reads TGTGCCAGCAGCTGGGACAGGACGAACACTGAAGCTTTCTTT. It specifies CASSWDRTNTEAFF. The chain recombines TRBV7-9 with TRBJ1-1, with TRBD1 matching over 8 bases. V lost 4 bases and J lost 1; bases outside the gene matches: 2. The CDR3 is 14 amino acids. CDR1 and CDR2 (germline): SEHNR, FQNEAQ (reference sequence).

The chain recombines TRBV29-1 with TRBJ1-3, with D unresolved. V lost 5 bases and J lost 0, with 8 bases in between. CDR1 SQVTM and CDR2 ANQGSEA come from the germline V gene. This CDR3 is built from 13 residues. CDR3 coding DNA: TGCAGCGTTCGAGATTTCTCTGGAAACACCATATATTTT. Its protein product is CSVRDFSGNTIYF.

The chain links TRBV4-1 to TRBJ1-4, with D perhaps matching TRBD1 (5 bases). CDR1 and CDR2 (germline): MGHRA, YSYEKL. The V gene lost 2 bases and the J gene lost 5 bases, with 12 bases spanning the gap. The CDR3 has 15 amino acids. CDR3 DNA: TGCGCCAGCAGCCAACTAGGGGATTTCAATGAAAAACTGTTTTTT. It yields the protein CASSQLGDFNEKLFF.

The table lists this clone with a few counts. The rearrangement links TRBV7-8 to TRBJ2-1, with TRBD2 matching 7 bases. J gave up 3 bases and V 6 bases, and 11 bases lay outside the gene matches. CDR1 SGHVS and CDR2 FQNEAQ come from the germline V gene. The CDR3 contains 16 residues. CDR3 region: CASSVTGTIIYNEQFF. The CDR3 DNA reads TGTGCCAGCAGTGTAACCGGGACTATCATCTACAATGAGCAGTTCTTC.

This clone was picked up a small number of times. The chain uses TRBV4-1 and TRBJ1-1; 10 bases match TRBD1. The germline CDR1 and CDR2 sequences are MGHRA and YSYEKL. The CDR3 runs 14 residues. The trim removed 4 bases at V and 8 bases at J, leaving 7 bases unmatched. The CDR3 region has the DNA TGCGCCAGCAGCCGAGCCGGGACAGGGGCCGAAGCTTTCTTT. It specifies CASSRAGTGAEAFF.

This clone was seen a handful of times. The gene calls are TRBV6-6 and TRBJ2-1; TRBD2 aligns across 7 bases. The CDR3 extends over 15 amino acids. The V and J ends lost 0 bases and 7 bases, in that order; junction bases with no gene match: 6. The germline gives CDR1 MNHNY, CDR2 SVGAGI (reference sequence). As DNA, the CDR3 is TGTGCCAGCAGTTACTCGCTGGGGCGGGGGAATGAGCAGTTCTTC. Amino acids: CASSYSLGRGNEQFF.

The V and J genes are TRBV4-2 and TRBJ2-3, with 7 positions matching TRBD2. Germline-derived CDR1 and CDR2 are LGHNA and YNFKEQ. The CDR3 is made up of 15 amino acids. Trimming took 6 bases from V and 2 from J; bases not matched to a gene: 8. The CDR3 sequence is CASSLRSGNTDTQYF. The CDR3 DNA reads TGTGCCAGCAGTCTTCGGAGCGGGAACACAGATACGCAGTATTTT.

This clone was counted only a few times. V usage is TRBV27 and J usage is TRBJ1-1; TRBD1 agrees at 7 bases. The J segment lost 0 bases and the V segment lost 5 bases, leaving 12 bases of the junction unmatched. CDR3 length: 17 residues. In germline, CDR1 is MNHEY, CDR2 SMNVEV (reference sequence). CDR3 nucleotides: TGTGCCAGCAGTCCAGAGACAGGGAGAACAATGAACACTGAAGCTTTCTTT. Translated: CASSPETGRTMNTEAFF.

In this sample, this clone turned up many times. Written as DNA, the CDR3 is TGTGCCAGCGGTTGGCCAATAGCCAAAAACATTCAGTACTTC. Its translation: CASGWPIAKNIQYF. V gene TRBV28 combines with J gene TRBJ2-4, with D hard to call. The CDR3 has 14 residues. In germline, CDR1 is MDHEN, CDR2 SYDVKM. The V end lost 8 bases, the J end lost 0 bases, and 11 bases lay between the germline ends.

The V and J genes are TRBV5-5 and TRBJ2-3, with 7 bases matching TRBD2. Trimming cost V 2 bases and J 5 bases; bases outside gene matches: 5. The CDR3 extends over 14 amino acids. In germline, CDR1 is SGHKS, CDR2 YYEKEE (reference sequence). The CDR3 here is CASSFQRERDTQYF. CDR3 DNA: TGTGCCAGCAGCTTCCAGCGGGAACGAGATACGCAGTATTTT.

The sample holds a few counts of this clone. CDR3 DNA: TGCAGTGCCGCACAAAACTATGGCTACACCTTC. Protein product: CSAAQNYGYTF. This rearrangement joins TRBV20-1 to TRBJ1-2; D is unclear. CDR3 length: 11 amino acids. Germline CDR1 and CDR2: DFQATT and SNEGSKA (reference sequence). Between the trimmed V and J ends, which lost 6 bases and 2 bases, there was a span of 7 bases.

The chain couples TRBV9 to TRBJ2-2; 10 bases are a match to TRBD1. Trimming at V came to 0 bases and at J to 5 bases, leaving 4 bases not matched to a gene. CDR1 is SGDLS, CDR2 YYNGEE, per germline. CDR3 size: 16 residues. This chain's CDR3 is CASSVGGQGITGELFF. The CDR3 bases are TGTGCCAGCAGCGTAGGGGGACAGGGGATAACCGGGGAGCTGTTTTTT.

This clone was recorded a few times. The rearrangement joins TRBV19 to TRBJ2-2, with a possible D match to TRBD1 (6 bases). Germline lookup yields CDR1 LNHDA and CDR2 SQIVND (reference sequence). Deletions cut 6 bases from V and 5 bases from J, with 10 bases between. The CDR3 runs to 13 residues. In DNA, the CDR3 is TGTGCCAGTAGCCACAGGGAAACCGGGGAGCTGTTTTTT. Protein sequence: CASSHRETGELFF.

This rearrangement joins TRBV2 to TRBJ1-4, with D unresolved. V lost 5 bases, J lost 1 base, and 14 bases lay in between. The germline V gene encodes CDR1 SNHLY and CDR2 FYNNEI. CDR3 size: 16 residues. The CDR3 nucleotides are TGTGCCAGCAGTCTCCGGCACGGACTAACTAATGAAAAACTGTTTTTT. Amino acids: CASSLRHGLTNEKLFF.

This clone was picked up a small number of times. J is TRBJ1-5 and V is TRBV30; TRBD1 agrees at 7 bases. J lost 5 bases, V lost 3 bases, and 1 base had no gene match. This CDR3 is built from 12 residues. Germline CDR1 reads GTSNPN; CDR2 reads SVGIG (reference sequence). CDR3 sequence reads: CAWRGTDQPQHF. Written as DNA, the CDR3 is TGTGCCTGGAGGGGGACAGATCAGCCCCAGCATTTT. The variable domain in full, completed from reference TRBV30 and TRBJ1-5, reads SQTIHQWPATLVQPVGSPLSLECTVEGTSNPNLYWYRQAAGRGLQLLFYSVGIGQISSEVPQNLSASRPQDRQFILSSKKLLLSDSGFYLCAWRGTDQPQHFGDGTRLSIL.

This clone was seen a handful of times. The rearrangement uses TRBV9 and TRBJ2-3, with D possibly matching TRBD2 (6 bases). CDR3 size: 14 residues. Germline CDR1 and CDR2: SGDLS and YYNGEE. V was clipped by 0 bases and J by 4 bases, with 9 bases between them. This CDR3 is CASSVVTSSDTQYF. DNA for the CDR3: TGTGCCAGCAGCGTAGTAACTAGCTCAGATACGCAGTATTTT. The variable domain in full, completed from reference TRBV9 and TRBJ2-3, reads DSGVTQTPKHLITATGQRVTLRCSPRSGDLSVYWYQQSLDQGLQFLIQYYNGEERAKGNILERFSAQQFPDLHSELNLSSLELGDSALYFCASSVVTSSDTQYFGPGTRLTVL.

V usage is TRBV6-1 and J usage is TRBJ2-2, with D maybe TRBD2 (6 bases). From germline, CDR1 is MNHNS and CDR2 SASEGT. This CDR3 comprises 14 residues. V lost 7 bases and J lost 3, with 12 bases in between. The CDR3 here is CASKFTGDTGELFF. In DNA form, the CDR3 reads TGTGCCAGCAAATTTACGGGGGACACCGGGGAGCTGTTTTTT.

V is TRBV7-8 and J is TRBJ1-4; 9 bases are shared with TRBD1. Trimming removed 7 bases from V and 8 bases from J; junction bases left unmatched: 17. The CDR3 runs to 17 residues. Germline CDR1 is SGHVS and CDR2 is FQNEAQ. This CDR3 reads CASTSGEQTGGLEKLFF. The CDR3 DNA is TGTGCCAGCACCTCCGGAGAACAGACAGGGGGATTGGAAAAACTGTTTTTT.

This clone was detected many times. The V and J genes are TRBV4-1 and TRBJ2-2, with D unresolved. V was shortened by 4 bases and J by 10 bases, with 16 bases between the two germline ends. Germline-derived CDR1 and CDR2 are MGHRA and YSYEKL. CDR3 length: 14 amino acids. This chain's CDR3 is CASSLLKRGPELFF. The CDR3 coding sequence is TGCGCCAGCAGCCTTCTTAAGCGAGGTCCGGAGCTGTTTTTT.

V and J are TRBV10-3 and TRBJ2-3; 10 nucleotides line up with TRBD2. The CDR3 length is 16 residues. Trimming removed 4 bases from V and 1 base from J; junction bases left unmatched: 5. Germline CDR1 ENHRY, CDR2 SYGVKD. Written as DNA, the CDR3 is TGTGCCATCAGTGTGCTAGCGGGAGTGGGCACAGATACGCAGTATTTT. Translating it yields CAISVLAGVGTDTQYF.

This clone was counted only a few times. J is TRBJ2-1 and V is TRBV11-2; TRBD2 matches at 9 bases. The CDR3 runs to 17 residues. Per the germline V gene, CDR1 is SGHAT and CDR2 is FQNNGV. The V gene end was trimmed by 2 bases and the J gene end by 7 bases; junction bases not matched to a gene: 12. CDR3 in amino acids: CASSLNRVGTSRNEQFF. CDR3 nucleotide sequence: TGTGCCAGCAGCTTAAACAGGGTCGGGACTAGCCGTAATGAGCAGTTCTTC.

CDR3 sequence (DNA): TGTGCCAGCTCACCGGCTAGCCTGTACCAAGAGACCCAGTACTTC. Its protein is CASSPASLYQETQYF. The V and J genes are TRBV18 and TRBJ2-5, with TRBD2 as a possible D gene (5 bases). The V end was cut by 3 bases, the J end by 0 bases, with 11 bases between. The CDR3 is made up of 15 amino acids. Germline V gives CDR1 KGHSH, CDR2 LQKENI.

This clone has a handful of counts. The chain recombines TRBV11-2 with TRBJ2-5; 10 positions agree with TRBD2. The CDR3 contains 15 residues. V lost 2 bases, J lost 5 bases, and 5 bases stayed unmatched. The germline V gene has CDR1 SGHAT and CDR2 FQNNGV. In DNA, the CDR3 is TGTGCCAGCAGCTTAAGGCAGCGGGAGGGCGAGACCCAGTACTTC. Its translation is CASSLRQREGETQYF.

The sample holds a few counts of this clone. The V call is TRBV18, the J call TRBJ2-5; D not certain. The CDR3 extends over 12 amino acids. V lost 0 bases and J 6 bases, leaving 5 bases between the germline ends. CDR1 KGHSH and CDR2 LQKENI come from the germline V gene. The CDR3 is CASSPPSQTQYF. The DNA for the CDR3 is TGTGCCAGCTCACCACCCTCTCAGACCCAGTACTTC. Drawing the rest from reference TRBV18 and TRBJ2-5, the complete variable domain is NAGVMQNPRHLVRRRGQEARLRCSPMKGHSHVYWYRQLPEEGLKFMVYLQKENIIDESGMPKERFSAEFPKEGPSILRIQQVVRGDSAAYFCASSPPSQTQYFGPGTRLLVL.

This clone has only a few counts. The chain carries TRBV13 and TRBJ2-3, with D possibly TRBD1 on 6 matching bases. CDR1 PRHDT and CDR2 FYEKMQ come from the germline V gene (reference sequence). The CDR3 runs 16 residues. V lost 0 bases, J lost 0 bases, and 10 bases lay in between. The CDR3: CASSLGDSRSTDTQYF. The CDR3 DNA reads TGTGCCAGCAGCTTAGGGGACAGTCGTAGCACAGATACGCAGTATTTT.

The rearrangement joins TRBV29-1 to TRBJ1-2; TRBD1 agrees at 7 bases. CDR1 and CDR2 (germline): SQVTM, ANQGSEA. The CDR3 consists of 14 residues. V was clipped by 6 bases and J by 3 bases; unmatched bases: 10. DNA of the CDR3: TGCAGCGTCGACAGGGAACAGGGAGACTATGGCTACACCTTC. It translates to CSVDREQGDYGYTF.

The rearrangement joins TRBV19 to TRBJ2-2, with TRBD1 matching over 9 bases. Trimming removed 5 bases from V and 0 bases from J; junction bases left unmatched: 10. CDR1 is LNHDA, CDR2 SQIVND, per germline (reference sequence). There are 18 residues in the CDR3. The CDR3 is CASSPGTGNLANTGELFF. The DNA of the CDR3 is TGTGCCAGTAGTCCAGGGACAGGGAACCTCGCGAACACCGGGGAGCTGTTTTTT.

The chain employs TRBV7-2 and TRBJ2-5; no reliable D call. V shed 3 bases and J shed 4 bases, with 6 bases lying between them. CDR3 length equals 12 residues. The germline V gene encodes CDR1 SGHTA and CDR2 FQGNSA. The CDR3 sequence: CASSFFLETQYF. The CDR3 nucleotides are TGTGCCAGCAGCTTCTTTTTAGAGACCCAGTACTTC.

V usage is TRBV7-6 and J usage is TRBJ2-5; 16 bases align to TRBD2. Unmatched junction bases numbered 8, after V lost 5 bases and J lost 5 bases. CDR1 SGHVS and CDR2 FNYEAQ come from the germline V gene. The CDR3 has 17 amino acids. The CDR3 region is CASSPGTSGRDWETQYF. CDR3 sequence (DNA): TGTGCCAGCAGCCCGGGGACTAGCGGGAGGGATTGGGAGACCCAGTACTTC.

Here the CDR3 DNA reads TGCGCCAGCAGCTTGGAGGTCGGGACCTACGAGCAGTACTTC. It is translated as CASSLEVGTYEQYF. J is TRBJ2-7 and V is TRBV5-1, with a tentative D call TRBD2 (5 bases). Germline V gene lookup returns CDR1 SGHRS and CDR2 YFSETQ. The germline V and J ends were trimmed by 0 bases and 2 bases, with 9 bases remaining between them. This CDR3 contains 14 residues.

The chain carries TRBV29-1 and TRBJ2-5; D possibly corresponds to TRBD2 (6 bases). The germline CDR1 and CDR2 sequences are SQVTM and ANQGSEA. V was clipped by 6 bases and J by 2 bases, with 13 bases between them. The CDR3 length is 13 residues. In nucleotides, the CDR3 is TGCAGCGTGGGGGGTCTAGGGCAAGAGACCCAGTACTTC. Translation gives CSVGGLGQETQYF.